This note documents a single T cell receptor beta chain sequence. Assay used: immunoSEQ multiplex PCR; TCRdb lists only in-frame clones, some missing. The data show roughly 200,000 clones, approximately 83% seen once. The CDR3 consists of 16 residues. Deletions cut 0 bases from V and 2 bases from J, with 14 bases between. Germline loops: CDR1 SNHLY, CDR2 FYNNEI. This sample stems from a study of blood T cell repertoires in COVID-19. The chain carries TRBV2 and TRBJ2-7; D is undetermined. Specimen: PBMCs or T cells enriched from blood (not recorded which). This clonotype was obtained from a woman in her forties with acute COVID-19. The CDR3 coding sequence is TGTGCCAGCAGTGAAGCGCTTCGCGTCACCACCTACGAGCAGTACTTC. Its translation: CASSEALRVTTYEQYF.